The T cell receptor (beta chain) described here comes from a study of spatial heterogeneity in lung cancer. Findings and limits, study-wide: Mutation counts in tumors were tracked by counts of expanded intratumoral alpha and beta TCRs.

This clonotype appeared many times. What it binds is unknown. Germline CDR1 is DFQATT and CDR2 is SNEGSKA (reference sequence). V was trimmed by 3 bases and J by 6 bases, leaving 9 bases between them. The CDR3 has 12 amino acids. The library protocol tagged each TCR cDNA with a unique molecular identifier. TCRdb re-called the 5' RACE reads through MiXCR, storing one row per CDR3 protein. The sample comprises some 7,700 distinct CDR3 sequences, roughly 8.8% of which are singletons, and roughly 8.6% rests with the top ten. Time point denoted: sample taken at primary tumor resection. The donors, roughly 70 patients with untreated early-stage non-small cell lung cancer, provided the samples. Whole RNA from tumor, nontumor lung or frozen PBMC was sequenced unsorted.

This sequence originates from a male donor with early-stage non-small cell lung cancer. The gene calls are TRBV20-1 and TRBJ1-5, with D possibly TRBD1 on 5 matching bases. Sequenced here: lung tumor tissue, sampled at surgery. CDR3 amino acids: CSASGGGQPQHF. DNA for the CDR3: TGCAGTGCTAGTGGGGGTGGTCAGCCCCAGCATTTT.